Below, 25 T cell receptor beta chains from the same sample are listed, as sequenced in a study of blood T cell repertoires in COVID-19. Here immunoSEQ multiplex PCR was the method, and the copy in TCRdb shows in-frame clones only, minus some. This sample carries roughly 140,000 clones, 87% of them seen once, and the ten largest clones take approximately 10%. The sequencing input was PBMCs or T cells enriched from blood (not recorded which). The receptors here all came from a man aged 60 to 75 who had recovered from COVID-19.

J is TRBJ2-7 and V is TRBV7-9, with 11 bases aligning to TRBD2. CDR1 and CDR2 (germline): SEHNR, FQNEAQ (reference sequence). With 7 bases clipped from V and 3 bases from J, the junction kept 5 bases outside the gene matches. The CDR3 covers 14 residues. CDR3 sequence: CASKPGLAVYEQYF. The CDR3 DNA follows: TGTGCCAGCAAGCCGGGACTAGCGGTCTACGAGCAGTACTTC.

This rearrangement joins TRBV6-5 to TRBJ1-1, with D perhaps matching TRBD1 (6 bases). Trimming stripped 5 bases from V and 5 bases from J, with 15 bases between. The germline V gene encodes CDR1 MNHEY and CDR2 SVGAGI. CDR3 length: 14 residues. In DNA, the CDR3 is TGTGCCAGCAGTAGAAGGGGGTCGGGGACTGAAGCTTTCTTT. Translation gives CASSRRGSGTEAFF.

This chain links TRBV28 with TRBJ1-2, with 7 bases fitting TRBD1. The CDR3 loop spans 13 amino acids. Per germline, CDR1 MDHEN and CDR2 SYDVKM. V shed 5 bases and J 4 bases; nucleotides not matched to a gene: 4. In DNA form, the CDR3 reads TGTGCCAGCAGTCAAGGGACAGTCTATGGCTACACCTTC. Its translation: CASSQGTVYGYTF.

This clone is judged medium-sized (0.01 to 0.1%). The rearrangement joins TRBV7-3 to TRBJ1-6; D call uncertain. Trimming shortened V by 2 bases and J by 11 bases, and 22 bases separated the two germline ends. CDR3 length: 17 residues. CDR1 is SGHTA and CDR2 is FQGTGA in the germline V gene. The CDR3 reads CASSLFLPRGNEAPLHF. CDR3 DNA: TGTGCCAGCAGCTTATTTTTGCCCCGGGGTAATGAGGCACCCCTCCACTTT.

The chain couples TRBV28 to TRBJ1-1; possible D gene TRBD1, 6 bases. The germline V gene has CDR1 MDHEN and CDR2 SYDVKM. The CDR3 totals 14 residues. Trimming pared 3 bases from V and 5 bases from J, leaving 13 bases between. CDR3 sequence: CASSFIGGKTEAFF. In nucleotides, the CDR3 is TGTGCCAGCAGTTTCATTGGGGGCAAGACTGAAGCTTTCTTT.

The J gene is TRBJ2-7, the V gene TRBV7-3; 8 bases match TRBD1. After removal of 2 bases from V and 5 bases from J, the junction contained 8 bases not matched to a gene. Germline lookup yields CDR1 SGHTA and CDR2 FQGTGA. CDR3 length equals 15 residues. CDR3 in amino acids: CASSLGGQGGDEQYF. The CDR3 nucleotides are TGTGCCAGCAGCTTAGGAGGACAGGGCGGCGACGAGCAGTACTTC.

The chain has TRBV28 and TRBJ1-2; D gene uncertain. Germline-derived CDR1 and CDR2 are MDHEN and SYDVKM. This CDR3 has 13 residues. V was cut by 7 bases and J by 2 bases, with 11 bases left in between. The CDR3 sequence is CASTTGLNYGYTF. The DNA for the CDR3 is TGTGCCAGCACCACTGGACTAAACTATGGCTACACCTTC.

The V and J genes are TRBV7-6 and TRBJ2-1; 7 positions agree with TRBD2. Germline-derived CDR1 and CDR2 are SGHVS and FNYEAQ. This CDR3 comprises 14 residues. J gave up 4 bases and V 0 bases, and 0 bases lay outside the gene matches. The CDR3: CASSLAGGYNEQFF. The CDR3 region has the DNA TGTGCCAGCAGCTTAGCGGGAGGGTACAATGAGCAGTTCTTC.

This clone was observed a handful of times. This chain connects TRBV3-1 (or the pseudogene TRBV3-2) to TRBJ1-1; TRBD1 might be the D (5 bases). V lost 4 bases and J 5 bases, leaving 14 bases between the germline ends. The CDR3 sequence is 14 residues long. Germline CDR1 and CDR2: LGHDT and YNNKEL (reference sequence). The CDR3 sequence: CASSRNRQGTEAFF. CDR3 bases: TGTGCCAGCAGCCGCAACAGGCAAGGGACTGAAGCTTTCTTT.

This sequence joins TRBV5-5 and TRBJ1-1; TRBD1 matches at 7 bases. The CDR3 covers 15 residues. Germline V gene data show CDR1 as SGHKS and CDR2 as YYEKEE (reference sequence). J gave up 1 base and V 0 bases, and 3 bases lay outside the gene matches. CDR3 sequence (DNA): TGTGCCAGCAGCTTGGGACAGGGAAGGAACACTGAAGCTTTCTTT. It is translated as CASSLGQGRNTEAFF.

The V call is TRBV5-1, the J call TRBJ2-1, with 8 nucleotides matching TRBD1. This CDR3 comprises 16 residues. Germline trimming cut 6 bases from V and 7 bases from J; bases unmatched to any gene: 15. In germline, CDR1 is SGHRS, CDR2 YFSETQ. The CDR3 loop is CASTQHAGQGRNEQFF. The CDR3 DNA sequence: TGCGCCAGCACCCAGCACGCCGGACAGGGTCGTAATGAGCAGTTCTTC. Full variable domain (missing parts from reference TRBV5-1 and TRBJ2-1): KAGVTQTPRYLIKTRGQQVTLSCSPISGHRSVSWYQQTPGQGLQFLFEYFSETQRNKGNFPGRFSGRQFSNSRSEMNVSTLELGDSALYLCASTQHAGQGRNEQFFGPGTRLTVL.

The V gene is TRBV28, the J gene TRBJ2-1; possibly TRBD2 for D (6 bases). The CDR3 consists of 12 residues. V was trimmed by 6 bases and J by 9 bases, leaving 12 bases between them. Germline V CDR1 and CDR2: MDHEN, SYDVKM. The CDR3 nucleotides are TGTGCCAGCAGATCCGGGAGCGCTGAGCAGTTCTTC. It yields the protein CASRSGSAEQFF.

The chain combines TRBV12-3 or TRBV12-4 with TRBJ2-7, with TRBD2 as a possible D gene (6 bases). V was pared by 4 bases and J by 5 bases, with 12 bases between. The length of the CDR3 is 13 residues. The CDR3: CASSWGVGHEQYF. In nucleotides, the CDR3 is TGTGCCAGCAGTTGGGGGGTTGGGCACGAGCAGTACTTC.

V is TRBV28 and J is TRBJ1-2; no reliable D call. Germline assignment: CDR1 MDHEN and CDR2 SYDVKM. This CDR3 has 13 amino acids. Trimming left V 6 bases short and J 3 bases short, with 11 bases between. The CDR3 is CASRSPGDYGYTF. Written as DNA, the CDR3 is TGTGCCAGCAGGTCCCCGGGTGACTATGGCTACACCTTC.

V gene TRBV24-1 combines with J gene TRBJ2-6; possible D gene TRBD2, 5 bases. The CDR3 totals 15 residues. CDR1 is KGHDR and CDR2 is SFDVKD in the germline V gene. Trimming took off 3 bases at V and 2 bases at J, with 7 bases between the two ends. The CDR3 loop is CATSDPGTGANVLTF. The CDR3 nucleotides are TGTGCCACCAGTGATCCGGGGACTGGGGCCAACGTCCTGACTTTC.

CDR3 protein: CASSLSLGDNEQFF. The CDR3 coding sequence is TGTGCCAGCAGTTTAAGCCTAGGCGACAATGAGCAGTTCTTC. The chain links TRBV28 to TRBJ2-1, with D unclear. CDR3 length: 14 residues. V was pared by 2 bases and J by 5 bases, with 10 bases between. Germline CDR1 and CDR2: MDHEN and SYDVKM.

On this clone itself: Other DNA sequences in the sample encode the same CDR3. This rearrangement joins TRBV28 to TRBJ1-6; 9 positions agree with TRBD1. V gave up 8 bases and J gave up 5 bases; unmatched junction bases: 4. CDR1 MDHEN and CDR2 SYDVKM come from the germline V gene. This CDR3 is 14 amino acids long. The CDR3 DNA follows: TGTGCCAGCGCAACAGGGGGCAATAATTCACCCCTCCACTTT. Encoded protein: CASATGGNNSPLHF.

This clone came up a few times. V usage is TRBV30 and J usage is TRBJ1-1; TRBD1 matches 9 bases. V trimming: 3 bases; J trimming: 14 bases; junction bases outside the gene matches: 7. This CDR3 has 11 amino acids. From germline, CDR1 is GTSNPN and CDR2 SVGIG (reference sequence). The CDR3 loop reads CAWRSRDREFF. Here the CDR3 DNA reads TGTGCCTGGAGGTCCCGGGACAGGGAATTCTTT.

This clone came up a few times. The J gene is TRBJ1-1, the V gene TRBV14; D gene ambiguous. The length of the CDR3 is 13 residues. CDR1 is SGHDN and CDR2 is FVKESK in the germline V gene. Trimming shortened V by 1 base and J by 5 bases, and 8 bases separated the two germline ends. CDR3 in DNA: TGTGCCAGCAGCCAAGCCGGGTGGACTGAAGCTTTCTTT. It translates to CASSQAGWTEAFF.

This sequence joins TRBV19 and TRBJ2-7, with 11 positions matching TRBD2. The CDR3 totals 16 residues. The germline gives CDR1 LNHDA, CDR2 SQIVND (reference sequence). V trimming: 6 bases; J trimming: 4 bases; junction bases outside the gene matches: 11. CDR3 DNA sequence: TGTGCCAGTAGGAGGCGCTTAGCGGGAGGGAGATACGAGCAGTACTTC. It specifies CASRRRLAGGRYEQYF.

This chain links TRBV2 with TRBJ1-4; D is uncertain. This CDR3 spans 11 amino acids. Germline CDR1 is SNHLY and CDR2 is FYNNEI. Trimming took 4 bases from V and 8 from J, leaving 5 bases between them. DNA for the CDR3: TGTGCCAGCAGTGGGCAGGAAAAACTGTTTTTT. Translation gives CASSGQEKLFF.

The genes are TRBV28 and TRBJ1-5; 10 positions agree with TRBD1. Trimming cost V 5 bases and J 4 bases; bases outside gene matches: 8. The CDR3 sequence is 16 residues long. Germline V gene sequence: CDR1 MDHEN, CDR2 SYDVKM. CDR3 sequence: CASSQSDRGRNQPQHF. The CDR3 DNA sequence: TGTGCCAGCAGTCAGAGTGACAGGGGGCGAAATCAGCCCCAGCATTTT.

The J gene is TRBJ1-5, the V gene TRBV5-5; D possibly corresponds to TRBD1 (5 bases). The germline gives CDR1 SGHKS, CDR2 YYEKEE (reference sequence). Deletions cut 2 bases from V and 7 bases from J, with 10 bases between. There are 13 residues in the CDR3. The DNA of the CDR3 is TGTGCCAGCAGCTTCCAGGGTAACCAGCCCCAGCATTTT. Its protein product is CASSFQGNQPQHF. Complete variable domain (other parts from reference TRBV5-5 and TRBJ1-5): DAGVTQSPTHLIKTRGQQVTLRCSPISGHKSVSWYQQVLGQGPQFIFQYYEKEERGRGNFPDRFSARQFPNYSSELNVNALLLGDSALYLCASSFQGNQPQHFGDGTRLSIL.

This clone was detected only once. CDR3 residues: CASTLGRGPGNTIYF. Written as DNA, the CDR3 is TGCGCCAGCACCCTGGGCAGGGGGCCAGGAAACACCATATATTTT. The V call is TRBV5-1, the J call TRBJ1-3, with TRBD1 identical over 8 bases. V trimming: 6 bases; J trimming: 4 bases; junction bases outside the gene matches: 9. The CDR3 totals 15 residues. The germline CDR1 and CDR2 sequences are SGHRS and YFSETQ.

This clone occurred a few times. The chain combines TRBV19 with TRBJ2-7; 7 bases align to TRBD2. The CDR3 totals 13 residues. Per germline, CDR1 LNHDA and CDR2 SQIVND (reference sequence). V lost 6 bases to trimming and J lost 6 bases; unmatched junction nucleotides: 8. The CDR3 is CASSPHGGSEQYF. The CDR3 DNA follows: TGTGCCAGTAGCCCTCACGGGGGGTCCGAGCAGTACTTC.